The 13 T cell receptor beta chains presented below share a single source sample, sequenced in a study of blood T cells in healthy people across ages (dated by TCRdb to the mid-2010s). Library prep was done by 5' RACE. Sequencing instrument: Illumina HiSeq 2500. A second roughly 6 to 11 cycle PCR used a sample-barcoded 5' primer and a J-beta primer mix. The public reads were reanalyzed by TCRdb: fastp trimming at Q25, MiXCR alignment, in-frame beta chains only. All rows with the same CDR3 protein become a single entry with the most common DNA and genes. Across this sample there are hundreds of thousands of distinct CDR3 sequences, with about 30% seen only once. The top ten clonotypes cover about 16% of the sample. What was sequenced was blood. The receptors come from a woman older than 75 in good health. Donor details come from another sample of the same person, matched by shared clones.

This clonotype was observed at least ten times. This chain uses TRBV2 with TRBJ2-5; no definite D call. This CDR3 contains 11 residues. The V gene lost 8 bases and the J gene lost 5 bases, with 9 bases spanning the gap. CDR1 and CDR2 (germline): SNHLY, FYNNEI. The CDR3 DNA reads TGTGCCAGCGTGATAGCCGAGACCCAGTACTTC. Encoded protein: CASVIAETQYF.

This rearrangement joins TRBV5-4 to TRBJ2-5; TRBD1 matches 8 bases. CDR1 and CDR2 from the germline V gene are SGHNT and YYREEE (reference sequence). This CDR3 is built from 17 residues. J lost 2 bases, V lost 0 bases, and 9 bases had no gene match. CDR3 bases: TGTGCCAGCAGCTTGGGGTGGGCAGGGGGCCCGCAAGAGACCCAGTACTTC. Amino acid sequence: CASSLGWAGGPQETQYF.

The chain combines TRBV30 with TRBJ1-2; D perhaps matches TRBD1 (6 bases). V was shortened by 5 bases and J by 4 bases, with 11 bases between the two germline ends. Per germline, CDR1 GTSNPN and CDR2 SVGIG (reference sequence). CDR3 length equals 12 residues. This CDR3 is CAWGQIAYGYTF. The CDR3 DNA follows: TGTGCCTGGGGACAGATAGCCTATGGCTACACCTTC. Full variable domain (remainder filled in from reference TRBV30 and TRBJ1-2): SQTIHQWPATLVQPVGSPLSLECTVEGTSNPNLYWYRQAAGRGLQLLFYSVGIGQISSEVPQNLSASRPQDRQFILSSKKLLLSDSGFYLCAWGQIAYGYTFGSGTRLTVV.

This clonotype was picked up a small number of times. With a much larger clone just one base away, this may be a read error. The chain recombines TRBV4-1 with TRBJ2-1; 7 nucleotides align to TRBD2. The length of the CDR3 is 15 residues. From germline, CDR1 is MGHRA and CDR2 YSYEKL. The CDR3 protein is CASSLEASGYNGQFF. The CDR3 nucleotides read TGCGCCAGCAGCCTTGAGGCTAGCGGCTACAATGGGCAGTTCTTC.

This clonotype was found many times. The V call is TRBV12-3 or TRBV12-4, the J call TRBJ2-1; D is ambiguous. The length of the CDR3 is 15 residues. Trimming shortened V by 5 bases and J by 0 bases, and 11 bases separated the two germline ends. In nucleotides, the CDR3 is TGTGCCAGCAGTAGACTCAAGAGCTCCTACAATGAGCAGTTCTTC. Its protein product is CASSRLKSSYNEQFF.

In regard to this clonotype: Being one base from a much bigger clone, this may be a read error. The chain uses TRBV3-1 and TRBJ1-4; D not certain. This CDR3 is built from 15 residues. Trimming left V 5 bases short and J 8 bases short, with 18 bases between. Germline V gene data show CDR1 as LGHDT and CDR2 as YNNKEL (reference sequence). CDR3 nucleotides: TGTGCCAGCAGCGGAACCCGAGGGTCGAGGGAAAAACTGTTTTTT. It is translated as CASSGTRGSREKLFF.

This clonotype was counted once. The gene calls are TRBV20-1 and TRBJ2-4, with D hard to call. This CDR3 has 13 amino acids. Germline CDR1 DFQATT, CDR2 SNEGSKA (reference sequence). The V end lost 3 bases, the J end lost 3 bases, and 9 bases lay between the germline ends. CDR3 bases: TGCAGTGCTAGCTGGCAGTACAAAAACATTCAGTACTTC. Translation: CSASWQYKNIQYF.

This clonotype showed up just a few times. V and J are TRBV18 and TRBJ1-5; 7 nucleotides line up with TRBD1. Trimming at V came to 3 bases and at J to 4 bases, leaving 6 bases not matched to a gene. The germline V gene encodes CDR1 KGHSH and CDR2 LQKENI. The CDR3 has 15 amino acids. The CDR3 DNA reads as TGTGCCAGCTCACCCCGACAGGGAAAAAATCAGCCCCAGCATTTT. It codes for CASSPRQGKNQPQHF.

This clonotype was seen more than once but under ten times. The chain employs TRBV4-3 and TRBJ1-1; D unresolved. This CDR3 comprises 15 residues. Trimming removed 4 bases at V and 0 bases at J, with 12 bases between. From germline, CDR1 is LGHNA and CDR2 YSLEER. CDR3 nucleotide sequence: TGCGCCAGCAGCCGAGAATGGTCCATGAACACTGAAGCTTTCTTT. Translation gives CASSREWSMNTEAFF.

This clonotype was observed many times. The chain recombines TRBV5-1 with TRBJ1-1; D unresolved. Germline CDR1 and CDR2: SGHRS and YFSETQ. This CDR3 is 17 amino acids long. Trimming pared 5 bases from V and 8 bases from J, leaving 28 bases between. In nucleotides, the CDR3 is TGCGCCAGCAGTAAAATGTCCTTTGGCGGGCCAACTCGGGAAGCTTTCTTT. Translation gives CASSKMSFGGPTREAFF.

The chain recombines TRBV4-1 with TRBJ2-1, with TRBD2 matching 12 bases. Germline V CDR1 and CDR2: MGHRA, YSYEKL. V was pared by 2 bases and J by 7 bases, with 6 bases of the junction left unmatched. The CDR3 runs to 16 residues. CDR3: CASSQPSGGAGNEQFF. Here the CDR3 DNA reads TGCGCCAGCAGCCAACCTAGCGGGGGGGCCGGGAATGAGCAGTTCTTC.

The V call is TRBV5-1, the J call TRBJ1-2, with a possible D match to TRBD1 (5 bases). Germline CDR1 SGHRS, CDR2 YFSETQ. V lost 4 bases and J lost 8, with 21 bases in between. The CDR3 runs to 15 residues. The CDR3 is CASSRIRGRGTGYTF. The CDR3 bases are TGCGCCAGCAGCCGGATAAGGGGACGCGGTACCGGCTACACCTTC.

This clonotype was detected ten times or more. The chain combines TRBV6-1 with TRBJ2-1, with 8 bases fitting TRBD2. The CDR3 totals 16 residues. CDR1 and CDR2 (germline): MNHNS, SASEGT. V lost 3 bases and J lost 3; bases outside the gene matches: 7. CDR3 region: CASSDGGGAYYNEQFF. For the CDR3, the DNA is TGTGCCAGCAGTGACGGGGGGGGGGCCTACTACAATGAGCAGTTCTTC.